Shown below are 23 T cell receptor beta chains from a single sample sequenced in a study of OX40 agonist ivuxolimab in advanced cancers. Libraries were constructed by the immunoSEQ multiplex PCR assay. TCRdb took over this immuneACCESS table, retaining in-frame rearrangements with V and J assigned. Such tables are incomplete; in checked studies, under half of the missing clones stem from an unresolved V gene, and the remainder is unexplained. This sample holds about 92,000 clones; about 84% were observed only once. Around 5.8% of the sample is held by the ten biggest clonotypes. The sequences come from CD4+ or CD8+ T cells sorted from blood, collected in a trial of the OX40 agonist ivuxolimab. The receptors originated from an adult with an advanced solid tumor such as melanoma, head and neck, liver or kidney cancer.

This chain uses TRBV7-9 with TRBJ2-5, with 7 nucleotides matching TRBD2. Per germline, CDR1 SEHNR and CDR2 FQNEAQ (reference sequence). The trim removed 1 base at V and 4 bases at J, leaving 6 bases unmatched. The CDR3 has 15 residues. The CDR3 protein is CASSLGAGDGETQYF. For the CDR3, the DNA is TGTGCCAGCAGCTTAGGGGCGGGGGATGGAGAGACCCAGTACTTC.

The chain has TRBV4-2 and TRBJ2-3; the D gene could be TRBD1 or TRBD2 (5 bases each). Trimming stripped 0 bases from V and 8 bases from J, with 9 bases between. CDR3 length: 13 amino acids. Per germline, CDR1 LGHNA and CDR2 YNFKEQ. DNA of the CDR3: TGTGCCAGCAGCCAAGAGAAGGGGAGTACGCAGTATTTT. Its protein is CASSQEKGSTQYF.

The rearrangement links TRBV4-3 to TRBJ2-2; D is possibly TRBD2 (5 bases). The CDR3 has 14 residues. V shed 4 bases and J shed 4 bases, with 10 bases lying between them. From germline, CDR1 is LGHNA and CDR2 YSLEER. CDR3 sequence reads: CASSLGGITGELFF. The CDR3 nucleotides are TGCGCCAGCAGCCTCGGAGGAATCACCGGGGAGCTGTTTTTT.

A few counts support this clone. The chain uses TRBV15 and TRBJ2-3; 11 bases are shared with TRBD2. V was pared by 4 bases and J by 1 base, with 4 bases of the junction left unmatched. The V gene's germline CDR1 is LNHNV and CDR2 YYDKDF (reference sequence). This CDR3 spans 16 amino acids. The CDR3 sequence is CATSTLGLAGTDTQYF. The CDR3 coding sequence is TGTGCCACCAGCACGCTGGGACTAGCGGGCACAGATACGCAGTATTTT.

V usage is TRBV9 and J usage is TRBJ2-1; D not certain. Trimming removed 3 bases from V and 4 bases from J, with 8 bases in between. This CDR3 contains 13 residues. The germline V gene has CDR1 SGDLS and CDR2 YYNGEE. The CDR3 spells CASSGPGYNEQFF. DNA of the CDR3: TGTGCCAGCAGCGGGCCCGGGTACAATGAGCAGTTCTTC.

J is TRBJ1-2 and V is TRBV27, with D unresolved. The germline gives CDR1 MNHEY, CDR2 SMNVEV (reference sequence). The germline V and J ends were trimmed by 5 bases and 4 bases, with 14 bases remaining between them. The CDR3 loop spans 14 amino acids. CDR3 residues: CASSPQSGTYGYTF. CDR3 DNA sequence: TGTGCCAGCAGTCCGCAGTCGGGTACCTATGGCTACACCTTC.

The chain carries TRBV6-1 and TRBJ1-5; D might be TRBD1 (6 bases). The CDR3 length is 15 residues. From germline, CDR1 is MNHNS and CDR2 SASEGT. Trimming took off 6 bases at V and 4 bases at J, with 16 bases between the two ends. DNA of the CDR3: TGTGCCAGCAGCCCCCCAGGGACAAAAAATCAGCCCCAGCATTTT. Amino acid sequence: CASSPPGTKNQPQHF.

This sequence joins TRBV7-2 and TRBJ2-3, with TRBD2 matching over 10 bases. In germline, CDR1 is SGHTA, CDR2 FQGNSA. The V segment lost 2 bases and the J segment 0 bases; nucleotides outside the gene matches: 8. This CDR3 contains 18 residues. The CDR3 DNA reads as TGTGCCAGCAGCTTACTAGGTCTAGCGGGGGCTAGCACAGATACGCAGTATTTT. Amino acids: CASSLLGLAGASTDTQYF.

This clone appeared once. The chain couples TRBV19 to TRBJ2-7; D may match TRBD1 or TRBD2 (5 bases each). With 5 bases removed from V and 2 bases from J, the gap between germline ends came to 10 bases. Germline V gives CDR1 LNHDA, CDR2 SQIVND (reference sequence). The CDR3 sequence is 13 residues long. The CDR3 sequence is CASSWDGAYEQYF. Here the CDR3 DNA reads TGTGCCAGTAGTTGGGACGGGGCCTACGAGCAGTACTTC. Combining the CDR3 with reference TRBV19 and TRBJ2-7 gives the whole variable domain DGGITQSPKYLFRKEGQNVTLSCEQNLNHDAMYWYRQDPGQGLRLIYYSQIVNDFQKGDIAEGYSVSREKKESFPLTVTSAQKNPTAFYLCASSWDGAYEQYFGPGTRLTVT.

The J gene is TRBJ2-1, the V gene TRBV5-8; weak D call: TRBD1 (7 bases). Between the trimmed V and J ends, which lost 4 bases and 7 bases, there was a span of 15 bases. There are 14 residues in the CDR3. Per the germline V gene, CDR1 is SGHTS and CDR2 is YDEGEE. CDR3 DNA sequence: TGTGCCAGCAGCCGTAGGTCAGGGGGGAATGAGCAGTTCTTC. Its translation is CASSRRSGGNEQFF.

In its sample, this clone was seen a few times. The chain has TRBV10-3 and TRBJ1-5; maybe TRBD1 (5 bases). CDR3 size: 14 residues. The germline V gene encodes CDR1 ENHRY and CDR2 SYGVKD. V lost 4 bases and J lost 2, with 9 bases in between. CDR3 bases: TGTGCCATCAGTGGGACATTTGGCAATCAGCCCCAGCATTTT. It encodes CAISGTFGNQPQHF.

The chain recombines TRBV18 with TRBJ1-1; 9 positions agree with TRBD1. This CDR3 has 14 amino acids. CDR1 is KGHSH, CDR2 LQKENI, per germline. V trimming: 1 base; J trimming: 7 bases; junction bases outside the gene matches: 4. The DNA for the CDR3 is TGTGCCAGCTCACCACGGACAGGGGCCGTTGAAGCTTTCTTT. Translation: CASSPRTGAVEAFF.

The chain has TRBV5-4 and TRBJ1-2; possibly TRBD1 for D (6 bases). This CDR3 has 15 amino acids. Germline CDR1 and CDR2: SGHNT and YYREEE (reference sequence). Between the trimmed V and J ends, which lost 2 bases and 4 bases, there was a span of 15 bases. CDR3 DNA: TGTGCCAGCAGCTTCAGGCCAGGGGACTCCTATGGCTACACCTTC. Its translation: CASSFRPGDSYGYTF.

This clone was picked up a small number of times. The V call is TRBV21-1, the J call TRBJ2-5; the table's D gene call, TRBD2, was not cross checked with the DNA. TRBV21-1 is termed a pseudogene. This CDR3 contains 15 residues. Here the CDR3 DNA reads TGTGCCAGCAGCCCTCGGACTAGCGGGGAGGAGACCCAGTACTTC. Translation: CASSPRTSGEETQYF.

This chain links TRBV27 with TRBJ2-7; 10 bases agree with TRBD2. The CDR3 is 17 amino acids. J was trimmed by 5 bases and V by 7 bases; bases with no gene match: 17. Germline values: CDR1 MNHEY, CDR2 SMNVEV (reference sequence). The DNA for the CDR3 is TGTGCCAGCACCCCGAAAGCGGGAGGGCCTCCCTACCACGAGCAGTACTTC. Its protein is CASTPKAGGPPYHEQYF.

J is TRBJ2-3 and V is TRBV5-1; 7 nucleotides agree with TRBD2. Germline V lookup: CDR1 SGHRS, CDR2 YFSETQ. The ends lost 0 bases at V and 6 bases at J; junction bases unmatched: 7. The CDR3 is made up of 15 amino acids. This CDR3 reads CASSLGGGSGDTQYF. The DNA of the CDR3 is TGCGCCAGCAGCTTGGGAGGCGGGAGTGGTGATACGCAGTATTTT.

The CDR3 nucleotides read TGTGCCAGCAGCAAAGAAGGGGGTGGGAGGTCGAGGGCGACGGCGAAGAGCAATCAGCCCCAGCATTTT. Encoded protein: CASSKEGGGRSRATAKSNQPQHF. The genes are TRBV21-1 and TRBJ1-5. TRBV21-1 is a known pseudogene. The CDR3 totals 23 residues.

The J gene is TRBJ1-3, the V gene TRBV7-2; possible D gene TRBD1, 6 bases. Per germline, CDR1 SGHTA and CDR2 FQGNSA. V lost 2 bases, J lost 3 bases, and 14 bases lay in between. The CDR3 is 16 amino acids. CDR3 DNA sequence: TGTGCCAGCAGCTTAAGTGGGGGGCCAAATGGAAACACCATATATTTT. Protein product: CASSLSGGPNGNTIYF. The variable domain in full, with the rest retrieved from reference TRBV7-2 and TRBJ1-3, is GAGVSQSPSNKVTEKGKDVELRCDPISGHTALYWYRQSLGQGLEFLIYFQGNSAPDKSGLPSDRFSAERTGGSVSTLTIQRTQQEDSAVYLCASSLSGGPNGNTIYFGEGSWLTVV.

The V call is TRBV15, the J call TRBJ2-2; TRBD1 might be the D (6 bases). CDR1 and CDR2 from the germline V gene are LNHNV and YYDKDF (reference sequence). This CDR3 spans 15 amino acids. The V end was cut by 8 bases, the J end by 4 bases, with 17 bases between. CDR3 DNA sequence: TGTGCCACCGGAACAGGGACCTTCACCACCGGGGAGCTGTTTTTT. Translation gives CATGTGTFTTGELFF. The entire variable domain, with the rest obtained from reference TRBV15 and TRBJ2-2, is as follows: DAMVIQNPRYQVTQFGKPVTLSCSQTLNHNVMYWYQQKSSQAPKLLFHYYDKDFNNEADTPDNFQSRRPNTSFCFLDIRSPGLGDTAMYLCATGTGTFTTGELFFGEGSRLTVL.

The CDR3 bases are TGTGCCAGCAGCTTGGCCGAGGGCAGGGCCAGGGAAAAACTGTTTTTT. Translating gives CASSLAEGRAREKLFF. The genes are TRBV5-6 and TRBJ1-4, with a weak D call TRBD1 (5 bases). Germline-derived CDR1 and CDR2 are SGHDT and YYEEEE. This CDR3 has 16 amino acids. Trimming pared 0 bases from V and 8 bases from J, leaving 17 bases between.

This clone has a single count. The J gene is TRBJ1-1, the V gene TRBV27; no clear D. V gave up 5 bases and J gave up 2 bases, with 12 bases separating them. The CDR3 sequence is 14 residues long. Germline assignment: CDR1 MNHEY and CDR2 SMNVEV (reference sequence). In nucleotides, the CDR3 is TGTGCCAGCAGTCACCCCGGGGTCAACACTGAAGCTTTCTTT. This codes for CASSHPGVNTEAFF.

The chain links TRBV11-3 to TRBJ2-5; D gene unclear. Germline V CDR1 and CDR2: SGHNT, YENEEA. V gave up 0 bases and J gave up 0 bases, with 2 bases separating them. CDR3 length: 13 amino acids. CDR3 sequence reads: CASSLEYQETQYF. CDR3 coding DNA: TGTGCCAGCAGCTTAGAGTACCAAGAGACCCAGTACTTC.

The chain uses TRBV27 and TRBJ1-2, with D possibly being TRBD1 (6 bases). The CDR3 runs 13 residues. The ends were cut back, 6 bases at V and 4 bases at J, with 12 bases in the middle. CDR1 is MNHEY, CDR2 SMNVEV, per germline (reference sequence). CDR3 protein: CASSERGGYGYTF. The CDR3, as DNA: TGTGCCAGCAGCGAGAGGGGGGGCTATGGCTACACCTTC.